What follows describes a single TCR beta chain. Its antigen is not identified. These data are taken from a study of T cell responses to AZD1222 COVID-19 vaccine. General study results and limits: Donors were largely white British and mainly female; clonal diversity was possibly underestimated. At study baseline, merely over 5 AZD1222 recipients were seropositive.

The protocol was immunoSEQ multiplex PCR, while the TCRdb copy is restricted to in-frame clones and leaves out a portion. The data contain 120,000 to 150,000 clones, about 91% of them singletons. The germline gives CDR1 MNHEY, CDR2 SVGAGI. Trimming took off 7 bases at V and 7 bases at J, with 19 bases between the two ends. The CDR3 is 15 residues long. The sample was peripheral blood, taken on day 0 of AZD1222 vaccination. The rearrangement uses TRBV6-5 and TRBJ1-4; a possible D gene is TRBD1 (6 bases). This clonotype originated in an adult in good health. Here the CDR3 reads CASTTLQGSGEKLFF. CDR3 nucleotide sequence: TGTGCCAGCACTACTCTACAGGGATCGGGTGAAAAACTGTTTTTT.